This T cell receptor beta chain is from a study of monozygotic twins with inflammatory bowel disease. Study findings and constraints: The sharing of clonotypes with others was lower in IBD patients than in healthy twins, especially with disease activity. Resolution of different T cell subtypes was not achieved.

Template switching was used to attach UMIs, which incorporated a 6-nucleotide sample barcode. TCRdb re-analyzed the 5' RACE reads; it lists each CDR3 protein once, without DNA. Its table lists a few hundred thousand distinct CDR3 sequences. CDR1 is SQVTM, CDR2 ANQGSEA, per germline. CDR3 size: 12 residues. Remarks on this clonotype: Its antigen is currently unknown.

The sequencing sample was made of blood. This chain links TRBV29-1 with TRBJ1-5. The source is a human donor with ulcerative colitis or Crohn's disease, or a healthy co-twin of an affected twin (not recorded which). Here the CDR3 reads CSVVDSNQPQHF.